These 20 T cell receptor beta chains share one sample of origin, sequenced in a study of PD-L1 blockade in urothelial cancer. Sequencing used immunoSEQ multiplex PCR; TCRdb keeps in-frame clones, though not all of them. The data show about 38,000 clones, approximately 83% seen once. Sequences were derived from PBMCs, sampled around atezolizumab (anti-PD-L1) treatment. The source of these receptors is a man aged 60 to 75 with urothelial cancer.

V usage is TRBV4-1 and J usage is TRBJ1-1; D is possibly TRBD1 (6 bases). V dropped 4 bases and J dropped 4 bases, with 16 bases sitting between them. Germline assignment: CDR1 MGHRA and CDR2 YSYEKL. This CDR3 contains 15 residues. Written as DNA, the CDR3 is TGCGCCAGCAGCCCAATAACAGGGATGGGCACTGAAGCTTTCTTT. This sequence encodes CASSPITGMGTEAFF.

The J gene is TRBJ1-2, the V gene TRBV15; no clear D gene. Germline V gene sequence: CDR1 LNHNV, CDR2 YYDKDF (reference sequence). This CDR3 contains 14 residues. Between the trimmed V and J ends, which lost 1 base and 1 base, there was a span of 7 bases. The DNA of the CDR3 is TGTGCCACCAGCAGAGCCGGGATTAACTATGGCTACACCTTC. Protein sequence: CATSRAGINYGYTF.

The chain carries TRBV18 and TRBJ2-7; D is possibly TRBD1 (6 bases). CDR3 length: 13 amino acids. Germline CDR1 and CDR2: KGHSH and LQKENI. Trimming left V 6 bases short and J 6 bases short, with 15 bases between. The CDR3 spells CASSSGHLSEQYF. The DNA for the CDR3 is TGTGCCAGCTCCTCGGGACACCTTTCCGAGCAGTACTTC.

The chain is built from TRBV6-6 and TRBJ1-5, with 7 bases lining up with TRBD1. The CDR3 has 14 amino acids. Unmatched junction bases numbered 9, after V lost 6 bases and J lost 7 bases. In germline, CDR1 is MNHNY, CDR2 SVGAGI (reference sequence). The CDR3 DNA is TGTGCCAGCAGAAAATTGACAGGGAACCAGCCCCAGCATTTT. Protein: CASRKLTGNQPQHF.

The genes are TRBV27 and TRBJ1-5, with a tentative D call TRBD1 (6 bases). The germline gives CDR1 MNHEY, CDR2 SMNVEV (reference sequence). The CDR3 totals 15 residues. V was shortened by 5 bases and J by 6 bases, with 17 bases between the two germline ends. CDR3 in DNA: TGTGCCAGCAGTCTGGAGGGGGAGGGAGGTCAGCCCCAGCATTTT. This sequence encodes CASSLEGEGGQPQHF.

The CDR3 nucleotides are TGTGCCAGCCGAGGACAGGGGGTCGGTCAGCCCCAGCATTTT. Protein sequence: CASRGQGVGQPQHF. The chain recombines TRBV6-5 with TRBJ1-5, with 10 bases that match TRBD1. Per germline, CDR1 MNHEY and CDR2 SVGAGI. V lost 8 bases to trimming and J lost 6 bases; unmatched junction nucleotides: 7. The CDR3 totals 14 residues.

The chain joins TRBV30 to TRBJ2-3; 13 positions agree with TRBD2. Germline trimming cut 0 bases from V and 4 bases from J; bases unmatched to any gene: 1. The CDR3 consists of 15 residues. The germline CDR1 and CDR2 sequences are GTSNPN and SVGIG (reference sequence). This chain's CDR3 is CAWSVLAGGADTQYF. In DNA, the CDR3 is TGTGCCTGGAGTGTACTAGCGGGGGGGGCAGATACGCAGTATTTT.

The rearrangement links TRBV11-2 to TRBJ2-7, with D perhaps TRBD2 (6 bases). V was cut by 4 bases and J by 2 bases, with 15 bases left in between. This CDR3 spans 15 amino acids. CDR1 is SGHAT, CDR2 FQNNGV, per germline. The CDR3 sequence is CASSWIATGAYEQYF. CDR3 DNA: TGTGCCAGCAGCTGGATAGCGACGGGGGCCTACGAGCAGTACTTC.

The CDR3: CASRLRSRTYEQYF. As DNA, the CDR3 is TGTGCCAGCAGACTGAGGTCGAGGACCTACGAGCAGTACTTC. This sequence joins TRBV5-8 and TRBJ2-7; D remains unclear. CDR1 and CDR2 (germline): SGHTS, YDEGEE. V lost 5 bases and J 2 bases, leaving 14 bases between the germline ends. The CDR3 totals 14 residues.

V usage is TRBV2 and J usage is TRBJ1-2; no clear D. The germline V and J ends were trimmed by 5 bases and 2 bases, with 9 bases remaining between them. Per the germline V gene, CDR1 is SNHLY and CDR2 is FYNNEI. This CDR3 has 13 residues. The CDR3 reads CASSFNSNYGYTF. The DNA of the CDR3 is TGTGCCAGCAGTTTCAACAGCAACTATGGCTACACCTTC.

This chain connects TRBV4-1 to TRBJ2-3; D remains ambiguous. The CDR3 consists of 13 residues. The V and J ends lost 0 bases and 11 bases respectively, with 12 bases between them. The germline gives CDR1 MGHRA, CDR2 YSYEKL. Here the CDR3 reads CASSQELAFQQYF. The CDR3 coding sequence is TGCGCCAGCAGCCAAGAATTAGCCTTCCAGCAGTATTTT.

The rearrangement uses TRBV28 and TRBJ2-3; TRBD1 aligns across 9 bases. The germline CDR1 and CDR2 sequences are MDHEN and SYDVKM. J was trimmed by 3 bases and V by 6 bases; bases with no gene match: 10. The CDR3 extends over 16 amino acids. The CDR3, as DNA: TGTGCCAGCAGGCCTGCCGGGACAGGGTTAACAGATACGCAGTATTTT. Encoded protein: CASRPAGTGLTDTQYF.

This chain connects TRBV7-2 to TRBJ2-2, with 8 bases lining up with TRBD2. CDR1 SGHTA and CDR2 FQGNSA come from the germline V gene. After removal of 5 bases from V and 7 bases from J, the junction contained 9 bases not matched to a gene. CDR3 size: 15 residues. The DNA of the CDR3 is TGTGCCAGCAGCCTCGGGACTAGTTTGTACGGGGAGCTGTTTTTT. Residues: CASSLGTSLYGELFF.

The CDR3 spells CASFIGGQGLNNEQFF. Here the CDR3 DNA reads TGTGCCAGCTTCATCGGGGGACAGGGGCTTAACAATGAGCAGTTCTTC. J is TRBJ2-1 and V is TRBV6-6; 10 bases agree with TRBD1. Germline loops: CDR1 MNHNY, CDR2 SVGAGI (reference sequence). The CDR3 has 16 residues. Trimming removed 8 bases from V and 5 bases from J; junction bases left unmatched: 12.

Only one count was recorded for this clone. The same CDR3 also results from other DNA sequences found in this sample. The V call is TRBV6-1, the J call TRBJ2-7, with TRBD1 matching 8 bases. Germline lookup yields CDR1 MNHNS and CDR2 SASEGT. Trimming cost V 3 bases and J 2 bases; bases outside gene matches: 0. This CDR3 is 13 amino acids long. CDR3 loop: CASSEDRAYEQYF. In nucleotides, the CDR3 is TGTGCCAGCAGTGAGGACAGGGCCTACGAGCAGTACTTC.

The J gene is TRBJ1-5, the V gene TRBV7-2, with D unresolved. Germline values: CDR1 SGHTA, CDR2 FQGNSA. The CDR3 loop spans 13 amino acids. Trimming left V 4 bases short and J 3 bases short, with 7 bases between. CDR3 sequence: CASSSSPNQPQHF. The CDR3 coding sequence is TGTGCCAGCAGCTCGAGTCCCAATCAGCCCCAGCATTTT.

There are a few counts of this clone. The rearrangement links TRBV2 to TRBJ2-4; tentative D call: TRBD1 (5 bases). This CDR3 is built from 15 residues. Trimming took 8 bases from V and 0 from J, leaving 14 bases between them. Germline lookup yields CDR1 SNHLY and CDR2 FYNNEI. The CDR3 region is CASSRQLIAKNIQYF. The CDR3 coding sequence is TGTGCCAGCTCGCGACAGCTCATAGCCAAAAACATTCAGTACTTC.

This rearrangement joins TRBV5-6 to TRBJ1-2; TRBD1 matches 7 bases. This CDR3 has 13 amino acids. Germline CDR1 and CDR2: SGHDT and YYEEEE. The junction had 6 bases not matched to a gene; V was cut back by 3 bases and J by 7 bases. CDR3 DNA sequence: TGTGCCAGCAGCTCGGGACAGTTTGTTGGCTACACCTTC. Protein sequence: CASSSGQFVGYTF.

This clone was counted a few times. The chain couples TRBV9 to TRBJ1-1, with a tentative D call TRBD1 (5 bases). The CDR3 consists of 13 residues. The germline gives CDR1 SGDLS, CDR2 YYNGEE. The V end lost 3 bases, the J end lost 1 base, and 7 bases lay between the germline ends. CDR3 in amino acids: CASSADTNTEAFF. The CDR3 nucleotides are TGTGCCAGCAGCGCGGACACGAACACTGAAGCTTTCTTT.

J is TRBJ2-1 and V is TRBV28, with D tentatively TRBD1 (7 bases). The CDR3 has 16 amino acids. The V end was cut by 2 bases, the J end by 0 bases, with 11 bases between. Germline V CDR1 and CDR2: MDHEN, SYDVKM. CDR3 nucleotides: TGTGCCAGCAGTTTAGCGGGACAGCTCTCCTACAATGAGCAGTTCTTC. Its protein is CASSLAGQLSYNEQFF.